A selection of T cell receptor beta chains follows, all from one sample in a study of cytomegalovirus exposure and HLA in healthy donors. Produced via immunoSEQ multiplex PCR; TCRdb's table is partial and in-frame only. The sample consists of fewer than 180,000 clones, 50% to 75% of them appearing once. Sequenced material: PBMCs. All receptors derive from a woman aged 60-70 years in good health and CMV-seropositive. Each CDR3 is given with its conserved first and last residue. The D gene is left open where the match is weak. Expanded clones are given a class, and other clones once, few, many or no size at all.

j_call,d_call,v_call,clone_size,cdr3_nt,cdr3_aa
TRBJ2-1,TRBD2,TRBV5-1,-,TGCGCCAGCAGCTTAAGCGGGAGCTCCTACAATGAGCAGTTCTTC,CASSLSGSSYNEQFF
TRBJ2-7,-,TRBV5-1,-,TGCGCCAGCAGCCCGATAACTACCGACCCCACCTACGAGCAGTACTTC,CASSPITTDPTYEQYF
TRBJ2-7,-,TRBV6-1,-,TGTGCCAGCAGGACCAGACAGGGACTCTACGAGCAGTACTTC,CASRTRQGLYEQYF
TRBJ2-3,TRBD2,TRBV7-8,-,TGTGCCAGCAGCTTAACCCCCGCGGGAGGGCCCGGAGACAGCTACGCAGATACGCAGTATTTT,CASSLTPAGGPGDSYADTQYF
TRBJ2-7,-,TRBV11-2,-,TGTGCCAGCAGTGTGGGGCTAGGAGAAGGGAAAAGGGGCTCCTACGAGCAGTACTTC,CASSVGLGEGKRGSYEQYF
TRBJ2-7,TRBD1,TRBV18,few,TGTGCCAGCTCACCAGAGGGACAGGGAGGCGAGCAGTACTTC,CASSPEGQGGEQYF
TRBJ2-5,TRBD2,TRBV7-9,-,TGTGCCAGCAGCCTCACTAGCGGGAGATTTGAGACCCAGTACTTC,CASSLTSGRFETQYF
TRBJ2-3,-,TRBV30,-,TGTGCCTGGAGTGGGGGTGGAGGAGCAGATACGCAGTATTTT,CAWSGGGGADTQYF
TRBJ2-7,TRBD2,TRBV7-2,-,TGTGCCAGCAGCCTCGGACTAGCGGGCGCCCAGTCGATGCAGTACTTC,CASSLGLAGAQSMQYF
TRBJ1-2,TRBD1,TRBV6-5,-,TGTGCCAGCAGTTCGCGAATCACAGGGGACTATGGCTACACCTTC,CASSSRITGDYGYTF
TRBJ2-3,-,TRBV7-9,-,TGTGCCAGCAGCTTCGGAGGCGGAGATACGCAGTATTTT,CASSFGGGDTQYF
TRBJ1-3,-,TRBV30,few,TGTGCCTGGAGGGGGGGGACCCGAAACACCATATATTTT,CAWRGGTRNTIYF
TRBJ2-1,-,TRBV27,-,TGTGCCAGCAGTTTATCCAAGAGGAGGACCTCCTACAATGAGCAGTTCTTC,CASSLSKRRTSYNEQFF
TRBJ1-2,-,TRBV28,-,TGTGCCAGCAGTTTGGAACGGAGGGGCTACACCTTC,CASSLERRGYTF
TRBJ1-5,TRBD1,TRBV18,-,TGTGCCAGCTCACCGACCATGGACAGGGATCAGCCCCAGCATTTT,CASSPTMDRDQPQHF
TRBJ2-7,TRBD1,TRBV18,-,TGTGCCAGCTCACCACTGCGGGACAGGGACGAGCAGTACTTC,CASSPLRDRDEQYF
TRBJ2-1,-,TRBV7-3,-,TGTGCCAGCAGCTTCCGGACCGCCGGGACTCGACCACGGGGCTACAATGAGCAGTTCTTC,CASSFRTAGTRPRGYNEQFF
TRBJ2-7,TRBD1,TRBV19,-,TGTGCCAGTAGTATGTTGGGACAGGGGAACTGGGAGCAGTACTTC,CASSMLGQGNWEQYF
TRBJ1-1,TRBD1,TRBV9,-,TGTGCCAGCAGCTTCGGACAGGGGGGCACTGAAGCTTTCTTT,CASSFGQGGTEAFF
TRBJ1-2,-,TRBV2,-,TGTGCCAGCAGCTCCTGGACAACCGGCTATGGCTACACCTTC,CASSSWTTGYGYTF
TRBJ2-5,TRBD1,TRBV25-1,-,TGTGCCAGCAGTCGGGACAGGGGGAACCAAGAGACCCAGTACTTC,CASSRDRGNQETQYF
TRBJ2-5,TRBD2,TRBV2,-,TGTGCCAGCAGTGATACTAGCGGGAGGGCCGCAGAGACCCAGTACTTC,CASSDTSGRAAETQYF
TRBJ2-3,TRBD2,TRBV10-3,-,TGTGCCATCAGTGACAGGGAGGGAGATACGCAGTATTTT,CAISDREGDTQYF
TRBJ1-1,-,TRBV28,few,TGTGCCAGCAGAGATTCAGGGGATAACACTGAAGCTTTCTTT,CASRDSGDNTEAFF
TRBJ2-2,-,TRBV7-9,-,TGTGCCAGCAGCGCAGGGGTCGGGTTCACCGGGGAGCTGTTTTTT,CASSAGVGFTGELFF
TRBJ2-2,TRBD2,TRBV6-5,few,TGTGCCAGCAGGCGGGAGCATAACACCGGGGAGCTGTTTTTT,CASRREHNTGELFF
TRBJ1-2,-,TRBV29-1,-,TGCAGCGTTGTGCTGGAGCTGGATGGCTACACCTTC,CSVVLELDGYTF
TRBJ1-1,-,TRBV5-1,-,TGCGCCAGCCAGAACGACGTGAGGGAGGTGAACACTGAAGCTTTCTTT,CASQNDVREVNTEAFF
TRBJ2-1,-,TRBV2,-,TGTGCCAGCACGCAGGGGTTTGGGAATGAGCAGTTCTTC,CASTQGFGNEQFF
TRBJ1-4,-,TRBV6-1,-,TGTGCCAGCAGACCTCAGACAGGATTAAATGAAAAACTGTTTTTT,CASRPQTGLNEKLFF
TRBJ1-1,TRBD1,TRBV28,-,TGTGCCAGCAGTTTATACTCCTCAGGGGGCGCTGAAGCTTTCTTT,CASSLYSSGGAEAFF
TRBJ1-1,-,TRBV5-4,-,TGTGCCAGCAGCGCGTTCCCCATTAGTGAAGCTTTCTTT,CASSAFPISEAFF
TRBJ2-3,-,TRBV20-1,few,TGCAGTGCTACTAGCACAGATACGCAGTATTTT,CSATSTDTQYF
TRBJ1-1,TRBD1,TRBV18,-,TGTGCCAGCTCACAGGAGACAGGGTTGAACACTGAAGCTTTCTTT,CASSQETGLNTEAFF
TRBJ2-7,-,TRBV7-8,few,TGTGCCAGCAGCACTAATTACGAGCAGTACTTC,CASSTNYEQYF
TRBJ2-2,-,TRBV7-2,few,TGTGCCAGCAGCTTACAGGGTCCTAACACCGGGGAGCTGTTTTTT,CASSLQGPNTGELFF
TRBJ1-1,TRBD1,TRBV28,-,TGTGCCAGCAGTCCCCCCGGACAGGCTATGAACACTGAAGCTTTCTTT,CASSPPGQAMNTEAFF